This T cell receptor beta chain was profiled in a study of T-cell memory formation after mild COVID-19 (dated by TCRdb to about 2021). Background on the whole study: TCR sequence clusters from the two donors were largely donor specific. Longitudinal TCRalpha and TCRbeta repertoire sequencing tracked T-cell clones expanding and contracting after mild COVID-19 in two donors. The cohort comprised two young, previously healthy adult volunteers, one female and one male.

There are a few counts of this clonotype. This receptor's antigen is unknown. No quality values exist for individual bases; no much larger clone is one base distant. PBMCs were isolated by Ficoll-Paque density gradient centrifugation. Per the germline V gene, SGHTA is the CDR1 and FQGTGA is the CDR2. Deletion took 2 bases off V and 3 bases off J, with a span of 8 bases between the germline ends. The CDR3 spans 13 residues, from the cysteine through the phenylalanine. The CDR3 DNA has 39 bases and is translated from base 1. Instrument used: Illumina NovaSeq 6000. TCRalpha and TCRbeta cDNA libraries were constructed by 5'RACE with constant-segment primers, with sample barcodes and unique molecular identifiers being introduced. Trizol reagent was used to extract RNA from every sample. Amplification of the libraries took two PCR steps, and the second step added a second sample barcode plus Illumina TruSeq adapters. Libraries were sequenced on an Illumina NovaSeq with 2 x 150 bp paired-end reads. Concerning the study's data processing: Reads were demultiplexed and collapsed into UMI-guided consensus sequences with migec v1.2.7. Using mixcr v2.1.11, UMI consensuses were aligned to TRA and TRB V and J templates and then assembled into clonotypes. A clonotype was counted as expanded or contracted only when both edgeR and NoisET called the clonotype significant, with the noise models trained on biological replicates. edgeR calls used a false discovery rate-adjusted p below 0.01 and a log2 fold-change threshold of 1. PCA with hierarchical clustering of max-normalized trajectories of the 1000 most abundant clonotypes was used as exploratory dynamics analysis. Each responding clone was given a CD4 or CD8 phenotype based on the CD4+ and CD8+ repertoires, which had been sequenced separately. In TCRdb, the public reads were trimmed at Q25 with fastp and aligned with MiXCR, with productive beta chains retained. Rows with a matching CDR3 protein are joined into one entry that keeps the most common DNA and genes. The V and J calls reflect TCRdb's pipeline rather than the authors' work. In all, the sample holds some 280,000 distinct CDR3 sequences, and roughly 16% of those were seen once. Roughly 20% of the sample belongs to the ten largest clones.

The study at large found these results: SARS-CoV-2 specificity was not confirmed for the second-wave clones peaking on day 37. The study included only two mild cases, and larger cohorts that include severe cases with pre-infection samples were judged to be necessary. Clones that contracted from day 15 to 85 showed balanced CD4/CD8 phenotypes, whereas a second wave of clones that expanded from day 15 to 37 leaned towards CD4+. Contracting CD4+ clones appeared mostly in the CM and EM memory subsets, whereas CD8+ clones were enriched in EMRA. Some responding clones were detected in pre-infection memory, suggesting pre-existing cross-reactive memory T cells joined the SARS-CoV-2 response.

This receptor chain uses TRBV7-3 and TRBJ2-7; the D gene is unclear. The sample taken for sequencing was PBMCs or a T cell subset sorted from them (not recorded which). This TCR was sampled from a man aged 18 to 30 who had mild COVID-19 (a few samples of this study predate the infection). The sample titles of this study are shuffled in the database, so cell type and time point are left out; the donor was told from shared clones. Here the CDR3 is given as CASSLSHGYEQYF. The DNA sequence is TGTGCCAGCAGCTTATCGCACGGCTACGAGCAGTACTTC. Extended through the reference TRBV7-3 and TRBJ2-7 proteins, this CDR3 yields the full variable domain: GAGVSQTPSNKVTEKGKYVELRCDPISGHTALYWYRQSLGQGPEFLIYFQGTGAADDSGLPNDRFFAVRPEGSVSTLKIQRTERGDSAVYLCASSLSHGYEQYFGPGTRLTVT.